This T cell receptor (beta chain) is drawn from a study of T cell responses to AZD1222 COVID-19 vaccine. Study-level findings and limits: Reportedly, close to half of spike-specific TCRs are directed against unmutated variant regions. Clonal diversity may have been underestimated, and the donors were mostly white British, with more females than males. Two AZD1222 administrations were followed by greater Spike-specific TCR breadth and depth. Regions 160-218 and 743-854 held dominance among vaccine-associated CD4 TCRs, which spanned spike.

Between the trimmed V and J ends, which lost 4 bases and 1 base, there was a span of 10 bases. CDR1 and CDR2 from the germline V gene are LGHDT and YNNKEL (reference sequence). The CDR3 is made up of 14 amino acids. This table comes from immunoSEQ multiplex PCR, and its TCRdb copy is limited to in-frame clones, with some not included. The sample includes roughly 120,000 clones, 80% to 90% of them seen just once. Remarks on this clone: No antigen is known for it.

The sequence was collected from an adult in good health. V usage is TRBV3-1 (or the pseudogene TRBV3-2) and J usage is TRBJ1-1; the D is unclear. This specimen consisted of peripheral blood, obtained on day 0 of MenACWY control vaccination. The CDR3 region is CASSPRPGNTEAFF. The CDR3 DNA reads as TGTGCCAGCAGCCCCCGGCCCGGGAACACTGAAGCTTTCTTT.